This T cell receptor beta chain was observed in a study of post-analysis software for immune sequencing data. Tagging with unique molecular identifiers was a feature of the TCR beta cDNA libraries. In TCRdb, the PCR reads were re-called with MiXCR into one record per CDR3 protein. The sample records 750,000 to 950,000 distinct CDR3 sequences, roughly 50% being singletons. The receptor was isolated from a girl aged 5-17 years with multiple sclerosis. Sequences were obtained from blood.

This CDR3 reads CASSHLINEQYF. The CDR3 nucleotides are TGTGCCAGTTCCCATCTAATCAACGAGCAGTACTTC. The chain joins TRBV12-3 or TRBV12-4 to TRBJ2-7; D not certain. CDR3 length equals 12 residues. Trimming removed 9 bases from V and 5 bases from J, with 14 bases in between.